This T cell receptor (beta chain) was found in a study of blood T cells in healthy people across ages. Findings and caveats of the study: Among T cells, TCR beta diversity per million cells dropped roughly linearly as age rose.

With a J-beta primer mix and a sample-barcoded 5' primer, a second PCR ran roughly 6 to 12 cycles. Tags on each cDNA molecule came from a template-switch adaptor with 12 random nucleotides. TCRdb ran MiXCR on the 5' RACE reads and lists one entry per CDR3 protein. The data show some 900,000 distinct CDR3 sequences, under 50% seen once. This clonotype was detected only once. Its target is not known. This CDR3 is 15 amino acids long. Germline V CDR1 and CDR2: SGDLS, YYNGEE. The V gene lost 0 bases and the J gene lost 6 bases, with 13 bases spanning the gap. The specimen sequenced was blood. This rearrangement joins TRBV9 to TRBJ2-1, with a weak D call TRBD1 (6 bases). The receptor comes from a man aged 25-40 years in good health. The CDR3 region has the DNA TGTGCCAGCAGCGTAGCGTGGGGGCGAGGCAATGAGCAGTTCTTC. Protein product: CASSVAWGRGNEQFF.